The clone carrying this T cell receptor beta chain has just a few counts. Its antigen remains unknown. Germline assignment: CDR1 DFQATT and CDR2 SNEGSKA (reference sequence). CDR3 size: 17 residues. The data were taken from a study of blood T cells in healthy people across ages. Study results and caveats: Unsorted PBMCs blocked a conclusive comparison of naive and antigen-experienced cells. Older individuals had lower TCR beta diversity per million T cells (the decline was roughly linear). Higher diversity, along with more naive CD4+ cells, distinguished long-lived donors from aged donors.

Primed by a sample-barcoded 5' primer and a J-beta primer mix, a second PCR proceeded for about 6 to 11 cycles. TCRdb re-called the 5' RACE reads with MiXCR, one entry per CDR3 protein. The sample gives 630,000 or so distinct CDR3 sequences, approximately 31% of which show up once; 15% to 19% is in the top ten. The rearrangement links TRBV20-1 to TRBJ2-1; D may be TRBD2 (6 bases). Near its end, the DNA agrees better with TRBJ2-7, so the J call may be wrong. The receptor was derived from a woman of 80 years or more in good health. Sequences were obtained from blood. For the CDR3, the DNA is TGCAGTGCTAGAGATTGGGGAGGCGGGGCCACTTACAATGAGCAGTACTTC. It specifies CSARDWGGGATYNEQYF.